This T cell receptor beta chain was sequenced in a study of T-cell memory formation after mild COVID-19. Study observations and caveats: Mostly located in CM and EM were contracting CD4+ clones, with contracting CD8+ clones located in EMRA.

TCRdb used MiXCR to reprocess the 5' RACE reads, holding one entry per CDR3 protein. The sample lists around 310,000 distinct CDR3 sequences, more than 15% occurring once. This clonotype was seen many times. Antigen specificity is unknown. The CDR3 runs to 14 residues. Germline CDR1 is MNHEY and CDR2 is SVGAGI. V gave up 5 bases and J gave up 1 base; unmatched junction bases: 1. The source material was PBMCs or a T cell subset sorted from them (not recorded which). This TCR was recovered from a man between 18 and 35 years old who had mild COVID-19 (a few samples of this study predate the infection). Cell type and time point are not known. The gene calls are TRBV6-5 and TRBJ1-5, with 8 bases aligning to TRBD1. The CDR3 here is CASSRTGSNQPQHF. The CDR3 DNA is TGTGCCAGCAGTCGGACAGGGAGCAATCAGCCCCAGCATTTT.